Listed below are T cell receptor beta chains from one sample, sequenced in a study of CD8 T cells in Susac syndrome. One entry per CDR3 protein, called by TCRdb with MiXCR from the immunoSEQ multiplex PCR reads. The sample lists 200,000 to 250,000 distinct CDR3 sequences; over 90% were seen once. The sequenced sample consisted of CD4+ T cells from PBMCs. The receptors were gathered from a human donor with multiple sclerosis. The CDR3 runs from the conserved cysteine through the conserved F or W. The D gene is left open where the match is weak. Expanded clones get a size class; other rows say once, few or many, or leave the size out.

clone_size	d_call	v_call	j_call	cdr3_aa	cdr3_nt
-	-	TRBV4-2	TRBJ2-2	CASSQDRGWDGELFF	TGTGCCAGCAGCCAAGATCGCGGGTGGGACGGGGAGCTGTTTTTT
-	-	TRBV2	TRBJ1-6	CASRVEVHSPLHF	TGTGCCAGCAGGGTGGAAGTCCATTCACCCCTCCACTTT
-	-	TRBV12-3/TRBV12-4	TRBJ2-1	CASRRDWNNEQFF	TGTGCCAGCAGGCGGGACTGGAACAATGAGCAGTTCTTC
-	-	TRBV5-4	TRBJ2-5	CASSLITRGSKETQYF	TGTGCCAGCAGCTTGATCACCCGGGGTTCGAAAGAGACCCAGTACTTC
-	-	TRBV7-3	TRBJ1-5	CVGWEPQHF	TGTGTTGGATGGGAGCCCCAGCATTTT
-	-	TRBV30	TRBJ1-5	CAWSAGREGQPQHF	TGTGCCTGGAGTGCGGGCAGGGAGGGTCAGCCCCAGCATTTT
-	-	TRBV9	TRBJ1-1	CASSERKMSTEAFF	TGTGCCAGCAGCGAACGGAAAATGAGCACTGAAGCTTTCTTT
-	-	TRBV7-2	TRBJ2-2	CASSRGSTGELFF	TGTGCCAGCAGCCGCGGAAGCACCGGGGAGCTGTTTTTT
-	-	TRBV2	TRBJ1-6	CASSTRGWRSNSPLHF	TGTGCCAGCAGTACTCGGGGGTGGCGGTCGAATTCACCCCTCCACTTT
-	-	TRBV30	TRBJ2-1	CAWSGALFDQFF	TGTGCCTGGAGTGGGGCTCTCTTCGACCAGTTCTTC
-	-	TRBV3-1	TRBJ2-3	CASSQDGRLGQYF	TGTGCCAGCAGCCAAGACGGCCGATTAGGGCAGTATTTT
-	-	TRBV6-5	TRBJ2-3	CASSYKTSNTDTQYF	TGTGCCAGCAGTTACAAGACTAGTAACACAGATACGCAGTATTTT
-	TRBD2	TRBV7-9	TRBJ2-4	CASRDSGGSIQYF	TGTGCCAGCCGGGATAGCGGGGGGAGCATTCAGTACTTC
-	-	TRBV9	TRBJ1-6	CASSESIPNSPLHF	TGTGCCAGCAGCGAGAGCATTCCGAATTCACCCCTCCACTTT
once	-	TRBV12-3/TRBV12-4	TRBJ2-7	CASSTGVYEQYF	TGTGCCAGCAGTACTGGGGTCTACGAGCAGTACTTC
-	TRBD2	TRBV4-1	TRBJ2-1	CASSQTDMGLAGYNEQFF	TGCGCCAGCAGCCAAACCGATATGGGACTAGCGGGGTACAATGAGCAGTTCTTC
-	-	TRBV20-1	TRBJ1-1	CSAGPSVTEAFF	TGCAGTGCCGGACCGTCAGTAACTGAAGCTTTCTTT
few	TRBD2	TRBV29-1	TRBJ2-3	CSVGLAGGPDTQYF	TGCAGCGTTGGACTAGCGGGGGGCCCAGATACGCAGTATTTT
-	-	TRBV15	TRBJ2-2	CATSREGGVGELFF	TGTGCCACCAGCAGAGAAGGAGGGGTCGGGGAGCTGTTTTTT
-	TRBD1	TRBV9	TRBJ2-7	CASSVPGQGPYEQYF	TGTGCCAGCAGCGTCCCGGGACAGGGTCCCTACGAGCAGTACTTC
-	-	TRBV25-1	TRBJ1-1	CASSEPRGSTEAFF	TGTGCCAGCAGTGAACCCCGGGGGAGTACTGAAGCTTTCTTT
-	-	TRBV9	TRBJ2-3	CASSVGGTLGADTQYF	TGTGCCAGCAGCGTAGGAGGGACCCTCGGGGCAGATACGCAGTATTTT
-	-	TRBV5-1	TRBJ2-5	CASRARGAAETQYF	TGCGCCAGCAGGGCCAGGGGCGCGGCAGAGACCCAGTACTTC
-	-	TRBV3-1	TRBJ1-6	CASRIQGQYNSPLHF	TGTGCCAGCAGAATCCAAGGACAGTATAATTCACCCCTCCACTTT
-	-	TRBV30	TRBJ1-6	CAWSPGGVFAPLHF	TGTGCCTGGAGCCCGGGGGGGGTTTTCGCACCCCTCCACTTT
-	-	TRBV3-1	TRBJ1-2	CASSQEYGYTF	TGTGCCAGCAGCCAAGAGTATGGCTACACCTTC
once	TRBD2	TRBV11-2	TRBJ2-3	CASSSQPSGGLDTQYF	TGTGCCAGCAGCTCACAACCGAGCGGGGGCTTAGATACGCAGTATTTT
-	TRBD1	TRBV7-9	TRBJ1-2	CASSLGDSSNYGYTF	TGTGCCAGCAGCTTGGGGGACAGCTCCAACTATGGCTACACCTTC
-	-	TRBV20-1	TRBJ2-3	CSARQRTGPTDTQYF	TGCAGTGCTAGGCAGAGAACCGGACCCACAGATACGCAGTATTTT
-	-	TRBV12-3/TRBV12-4	TRBJ2-6	CASRPQVNSGANVLTF	TGTGCCAGCAGGCCCCAAGTGAACTCTGGGGCCAACGTCCTGACTTTC
-	-	TRBV30	TRBJ2-1	CAWSAGVGDNEQFF	TGTGCCTGGAGTGCGGGGGTAGGTGACAATGAGCAGTTCTTC
-	TRBD2	TRBV20-1	TRBJ2-1	CSASGGGVNEQFF	TGCAGTGCTAGCGGGGGGGGAGTTAATGAGCAGTTCTTC
-	TRBD2	TRBV5-1	TRBJ2-7	CASSSGAGASSYEQYF	TGCGCCAGCAGCTCAGGAGCGGGGGCGAGCTCCTACGAGCAGTACTTC
-	TRBD2	TRBV20-1	TRBJ2-3	CSARILAGPSTDTQYF	TGCAGTGCTAGGATACTAGCGGGGCCTAGCACAGATACGCAGTATTTT
once	TRBD1	TRBV25-1	TRBJ1-2	CASWTGGRGYTF	TGTGCCAGCTGGACAGGGGGTAGGGGCTACACCTTC
-	TRBD1	TRBV5-4	TRBJ2-1	CASSGNRGGNEQFF	TGTGCCAGCAGCGGGAACAGGGGTGGGAATGAGCAGTTCTTC
-	-	TRBV6-1	TRBJ2-2	CASTPRTAQTGELFF	TGTGCCAGCACTCCCCGGACAGCGCAAACCGGGGAGCTGTTTTTT
-	-	TRBV15	TRBJ2-1	CATQTGTQHNEQFF	TGTGCCACCCAGACGGGGACACAACACAATGAGCAGTTCTTC
-	-	TRBV11-2	TRBJ1-2	CASSSTGNAYGYTF	TGTGCCAGCAGCTCAACAGGGAATGCCTATGGCTACACCTTC
-	TRBD1	TRBV3-1	TRBJ1-1	CASSRGQGITEAFF	TGTGCCAGCAGCCGAGGACAGGGAATCACTGAAGCTTTCTTT
-	TRBD1	TRBV5-1	TRBJ1-2	CASSPSGTVLLGYTF	TGCGCCAGCAGCCCCTCCGGGACAGTTCTTCTTGGCTACACCTTC
-	-	TRBV13	TRBJ1-1	CASSSMSNTEAFF	TGTGCCAGCAGCTCCATGTCCAACACTGAAGCTTTCTTT
-	TRBD2	TRBV30	TRBJ2-1	CAWSSRGGYNEQFF	TGTGCCTGGAGTTCTCGCGGGGGATACAATGAGCAGTTCTTC
-	-	TRBV29-1	TRBJ1-1	CSVGFMNTEAFF	TGCAGCGTTGGTTTTATGAACACTGAAGCTTTCTTT
-	-	TRBV9	TRBJ2-2	CASSVEVAGELFF	TGTGCCAGCAGCGTAGAAGTGGCCGGGGAGCTGTTTTTT
-	-	TRBV27	TRBJ1-5	CASSSSRVEPQHF	TGTGCCAGCAGTTCGTCCAGGGTTGAGCCCCAGCATTTT
-	-	TRBV11-1	TRBJ1-6	CASSPRTGGDSPLHF	TGTGCCAGCAGCCCGCGGACGGGAGGTGATTCACCCCTCCACTTT
-	-	TRBV9	TRBJ1-2	CASSVDSSSYGYTF	TGTGCCAGCAGCGTAGACTCGTCGTCCTATGGCTACACCTTC
-	-	TRBV3-1	TRBJ2-7	CASSQVEHEQYF	TGTGCCAGCAGCCAAGTTGAACACGAGCAGTACTTC
-	-	TRBV20-1	TRBJ2-7	CSARKADSFYEQYF	TGCAGTGCTCGGAAGGCAGACAGCTTCTACGAGCAGTACTTC
few	-	TRBV12-3/TRBV12-4	TRBJ1-5	CASSLSDQPQHF	TGTGCCAGCAGTTTGTCCGACCAGCCCCAGCATTTT
-	TRBD1	TRBV2	TRBJ2-3	CASSPDRVADTQYF	TGTGCCAGCAGTCCAGACAGGGTGGCAGATACGCAGTATTTT